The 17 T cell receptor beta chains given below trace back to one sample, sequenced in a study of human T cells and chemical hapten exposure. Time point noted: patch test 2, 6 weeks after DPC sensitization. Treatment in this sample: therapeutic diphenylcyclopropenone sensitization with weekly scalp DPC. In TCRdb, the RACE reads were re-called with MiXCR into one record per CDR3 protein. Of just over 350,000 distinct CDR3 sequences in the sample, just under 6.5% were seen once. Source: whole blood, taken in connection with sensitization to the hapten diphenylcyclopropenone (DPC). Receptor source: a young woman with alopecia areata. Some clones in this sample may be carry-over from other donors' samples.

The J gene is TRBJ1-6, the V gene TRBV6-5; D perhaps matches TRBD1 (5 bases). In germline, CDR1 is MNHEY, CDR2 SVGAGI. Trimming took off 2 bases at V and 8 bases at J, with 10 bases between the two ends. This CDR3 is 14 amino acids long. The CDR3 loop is CASSYTGSHSPLHF. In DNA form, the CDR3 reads TGTGCCAGCAGTTACACAGGCTCTCATTCACCCCTCCACTTT.

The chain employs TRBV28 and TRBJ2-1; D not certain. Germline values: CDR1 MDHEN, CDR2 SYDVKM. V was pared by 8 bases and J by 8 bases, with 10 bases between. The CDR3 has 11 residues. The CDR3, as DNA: TGTGCCAGCGCAAACCTCGATGAGCAGTTCTTC. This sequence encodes CASANLDEQFF.

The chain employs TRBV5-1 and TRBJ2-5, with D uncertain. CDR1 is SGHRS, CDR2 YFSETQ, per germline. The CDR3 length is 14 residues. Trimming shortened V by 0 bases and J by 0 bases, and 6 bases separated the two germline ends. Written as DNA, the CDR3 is TGCGCCAGCAGCTTGGCTGGGTACCAAGAGACCCAGTACTTC. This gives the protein CASSLAGYQETQYF.

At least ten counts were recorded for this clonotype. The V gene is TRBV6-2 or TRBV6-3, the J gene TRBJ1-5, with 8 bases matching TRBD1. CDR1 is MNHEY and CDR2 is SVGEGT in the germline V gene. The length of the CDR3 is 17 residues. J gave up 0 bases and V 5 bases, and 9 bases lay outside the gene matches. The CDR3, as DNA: TGTGCCAGCAGTCCTCGCCGGACAGGGAATAGCAATCAGCCCCAGCATTTT. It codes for CASSPRRTGNSNQPQHF.

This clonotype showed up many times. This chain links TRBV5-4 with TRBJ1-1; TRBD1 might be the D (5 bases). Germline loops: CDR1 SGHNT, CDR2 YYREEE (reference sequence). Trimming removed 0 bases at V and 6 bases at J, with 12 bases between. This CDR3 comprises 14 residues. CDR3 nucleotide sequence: TGTGCCAGCAGCTTGGCCGGGACGGTGGCTGAAGCTTTCTTT. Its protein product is CASSLAGTVAEAFF.

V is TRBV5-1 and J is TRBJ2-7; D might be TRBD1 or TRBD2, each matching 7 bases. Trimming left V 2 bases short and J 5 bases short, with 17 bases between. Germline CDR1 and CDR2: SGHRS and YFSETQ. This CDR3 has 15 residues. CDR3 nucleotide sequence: TGCGCCAGCAGCTTCCAGCTGACAGGGAGGGACGAGCAGTACTTC. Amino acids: CASSFQLTGRDEQYF.

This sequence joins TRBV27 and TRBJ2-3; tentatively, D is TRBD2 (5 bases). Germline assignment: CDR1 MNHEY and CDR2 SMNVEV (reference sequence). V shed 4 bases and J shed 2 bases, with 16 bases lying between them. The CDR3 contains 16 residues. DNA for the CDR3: TGTGCCAGCAGTTCGCCGGGGTCCTCAACCACAGATACGCAGTATTTT. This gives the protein CASSSPGSSTTDTQYF.

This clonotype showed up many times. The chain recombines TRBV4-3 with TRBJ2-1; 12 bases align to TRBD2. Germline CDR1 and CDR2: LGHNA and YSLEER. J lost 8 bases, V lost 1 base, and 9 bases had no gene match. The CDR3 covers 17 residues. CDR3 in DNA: TGCGCCAGCAGCCAAGGGACTAGCGGGGCCCCGGTCGATGAGCAGTTCTTC. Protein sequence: CASSQGTSGAPVDEQFF.

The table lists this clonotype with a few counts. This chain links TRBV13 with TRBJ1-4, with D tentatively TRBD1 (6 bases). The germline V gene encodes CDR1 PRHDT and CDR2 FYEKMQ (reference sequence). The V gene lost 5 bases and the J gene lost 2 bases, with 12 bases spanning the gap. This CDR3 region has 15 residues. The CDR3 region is CASSVQGSTNEKLFF. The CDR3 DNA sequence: TGTGCCAGCAGCGTACAGGGTTCTACTAATGAAAAACTGTTTTTT.

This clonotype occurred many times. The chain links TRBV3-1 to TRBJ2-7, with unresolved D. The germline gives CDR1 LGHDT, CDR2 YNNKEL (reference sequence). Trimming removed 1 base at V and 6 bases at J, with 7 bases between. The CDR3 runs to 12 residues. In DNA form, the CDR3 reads TGTGCCAGCAGCCAAGGCCGCTCCGAGCAGTACTTC. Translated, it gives CASSQGRSEQYF.

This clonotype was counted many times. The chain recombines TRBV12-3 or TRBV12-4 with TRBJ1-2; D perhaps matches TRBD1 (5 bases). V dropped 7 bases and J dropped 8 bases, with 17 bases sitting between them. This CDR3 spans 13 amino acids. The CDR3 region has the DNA TGTGCCAGCATGGGGGAATTAGGGAGAGGCTACACCTTC. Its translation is CASMGELGRGYTF.

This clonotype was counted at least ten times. The CDR3 DNA reads as TGTGCCAGCAGTTTGCCACACGAAGAAAAACTGTTTTTT. This sequence encodes CASSLPHEEKLFF. V usage is TRBV28 and J usage is TRBJ1-4, with D unresolved. CDR3 length: 13 amino acids. Germline V lookup: CDR1 MDHEN, CDR2 SYDVKM. V was cut by 3 bases and J by 8 bases, with 10 bases left in between.

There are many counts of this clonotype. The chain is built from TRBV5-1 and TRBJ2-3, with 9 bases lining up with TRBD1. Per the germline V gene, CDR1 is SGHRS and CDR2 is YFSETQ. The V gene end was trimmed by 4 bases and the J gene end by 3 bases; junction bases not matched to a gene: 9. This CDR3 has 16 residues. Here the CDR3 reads CASSPSLDRGTDTQYF. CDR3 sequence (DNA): TGCGCCAGCAGCCCCTCTTTAGACAGGGGGACAGATACGCAGTATTTT.

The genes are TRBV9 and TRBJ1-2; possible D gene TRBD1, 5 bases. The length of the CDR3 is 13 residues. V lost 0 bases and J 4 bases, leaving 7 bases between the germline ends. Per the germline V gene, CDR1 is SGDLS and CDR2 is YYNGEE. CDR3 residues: CASSVGDFYGYTF. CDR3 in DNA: TGTGCCAGCAGCGTAGGGGACTTCTATGGCTACACCTTC.

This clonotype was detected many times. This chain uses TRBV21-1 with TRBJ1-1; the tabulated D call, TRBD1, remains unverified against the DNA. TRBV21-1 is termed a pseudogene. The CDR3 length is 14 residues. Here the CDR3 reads CASSKGAGLAEAFF. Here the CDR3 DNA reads TGTGCCAGCAGCAAAGGCGCAGGGTTGGCTGAAGCTTTCTTT.

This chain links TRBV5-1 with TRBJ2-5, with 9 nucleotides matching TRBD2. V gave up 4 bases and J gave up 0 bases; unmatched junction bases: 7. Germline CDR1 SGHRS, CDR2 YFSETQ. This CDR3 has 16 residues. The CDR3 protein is CASSLRLAVYQETQYF. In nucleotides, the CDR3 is TGCGCCAGCAGCCTAAGACTAGCGGTGTACCAAGAGACCCAGTACTTC.

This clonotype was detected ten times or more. Written as DNA, the CDR3 is TGTGCCAGCAGTTTTCGCGAGACAGATACGCAGTATTTT. This gives the protein CASSFRETDTQYF. The gene calls are TRBV12-3 or TRBV12-4 and TRBJ2-3; D is unclear. The CDR3 loop spans 13 amino acids. Trimming stripped 3 bases from V and 3 bases from J, with 7 bases between.